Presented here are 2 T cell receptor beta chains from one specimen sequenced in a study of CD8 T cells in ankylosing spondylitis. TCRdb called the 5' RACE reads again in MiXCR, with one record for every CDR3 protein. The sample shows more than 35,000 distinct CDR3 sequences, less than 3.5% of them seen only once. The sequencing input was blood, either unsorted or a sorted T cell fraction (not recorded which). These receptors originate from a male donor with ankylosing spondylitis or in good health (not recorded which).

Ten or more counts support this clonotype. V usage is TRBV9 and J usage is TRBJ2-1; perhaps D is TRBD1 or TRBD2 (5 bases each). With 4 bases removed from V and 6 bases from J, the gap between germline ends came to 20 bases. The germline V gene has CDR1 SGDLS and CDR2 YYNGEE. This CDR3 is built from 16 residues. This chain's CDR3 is CASSTSGTPPVNEQFF. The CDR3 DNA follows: TGTGCCAGCAGCACATCCGGGACCCCCCCCGTCAATGAGCAGTTCTTC.

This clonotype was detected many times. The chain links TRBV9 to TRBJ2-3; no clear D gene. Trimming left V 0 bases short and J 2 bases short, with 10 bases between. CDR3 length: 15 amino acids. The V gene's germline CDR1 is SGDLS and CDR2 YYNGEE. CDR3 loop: CASSVVSSNTDTQYF. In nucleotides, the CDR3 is TGTGCCAGCAGCGTAGTGAGTAGCAACACAGATACGCAGTATTTT.